The source of this T cell receptor (beta chain) is a study of blood T cell repertoires in COVID-19. About the study: T cells, B-cell-depleted T cells, or PBMCs provided the cDNA or gDNA that served as material.

Per germline, CDR1 SQVTM and CDR2 ANQGSEA. V was trimmed by 2 bases and J by 5 bases, leaving 10 bases between them. The CDR3 consists of 12 residues. Clinical histories supplied by participants themselves formed the basis of cohort assignment. Clones were sequenced by immunoSEQ multiplex PCR, and TCRdb holds only the in-frame ones, with some missing. Of over 300,000 clones in the sample, over 75% were seen once. This sequence joins TRBV29-1 and TRBJ2-7; tentative D call: TRBD1 (5 bases). Sequenced: PBMCs or T cells enriched from blood (not recorded which). The sequence came from a man aged 25 to 45 who had recovered from COVID-19. CDR3 nucleotides: TGCAGCGTTGAAAGACAGTCCCACGAGCAGTACTTC. Translation gives CSVERQSHEQYF.